A selection of T cell receptor beta chains follows, all from one sample in a study of cytomegalovirus exposure and HLA in healthy donors. Clones were sequenced by immunoSEQ multiplex PCR, and TCRdb holds only the in-frame ones, with some missing. The repertoire holds about 200,000 clones, with roughly four fifths as singletons. The sample consisted of PBMCs. These receptors were collected from a man between 18 and 29 years old in good health and CMV-seronegative. Both conserved end residues are part of each CDR3. D genes are given only for firm matches.

J: TRBJ2-3
D: TRBD2
V: TRBV19
CDR3: CASSPGGGTDTQYF
DNA: TGTGCCAGTAGCCCCGGGGGGGGCACAGATACGCAGTATTTT

J: TRBJ2-5
D: -
V: TRBV6-6
CDR3: CASSPVSLMEAQYF
DNA: TGTGCCAGCAGCCCGGTATCGCTTATGGAGGCCCAGTACTTC

J: TRBJ1-2
D: TRBD1
V: TRBV7-9
CDR3: CASSLAGDRAFVYGYTF
DNA: TGTGCCAGCAGCTTAGCCGGGGACAGGGCCTTCGTCTATGGCTACACCTTC

J: TRBJ2-3
D: TRBD2
V: TRBV10-2
CDR3: CASSGTSGLTDTQYF
DNA: TGCGCCAGCAGTGGGACTAGCGGGCTAACAGATACGCAGTATTTT

J: TRBJ2-1
D: TRBD2
V: TRBV29-1
CDR3: CSVRLAGGHVDEQFF
DNA: TGCAGCGTTCGACTAGCGGGAGGGCATGTGGATGAGCAGTTCTTC

J: TRBJ1-1
D: TRBD1
V: TRBV28
CDR3: CASSSPGGFGTEAFF
DNA: TGTGCCAGCAGTTCTCCAGGGGGGTTTGGCACTGAAGCTTTCTTT

J: TRBJ1-1
D: -
V: TRBV7-8
CDR3: CASSQHFGQQNTEAFF
DNA: TGTGCCAGCAGCCAACATTTTGGACAGCAGAACACTGAAGCTTTCTTT

J: TRBJ1-2
D: -
V: TRBV28
CDR3: CASVTGQSPNYGYTF
DNA: TGTGCCTCTGTAACCGGACAATCTCCTAACTATGGCTACACCTTC

J: TRBJ1-5
D: -
V: TRBV19
CDR3: CASYKAGYSNQPQHF
DNA: TGTGCCAGTTACAAAGCGGGATATAGCAATCAGCCCCAGCATTTT

J: TRBJ2-3
D: TRBD1
V: TRBV19
CDR3: CASADRGQSADTQYF
DNA: TGTGCCAGTGCTGACAGGGGGCAATCGGCAGATACGCAGTATTTT

J: TRBJ2-1
D: TRBD2
V: TRBV9
CDR3: CASSTQGTKREGPNEQFF
DNA: TGTGCCAGCAGCACCCAAGGCACTAAGCGGGAGGGCCCCAATGAGCAGTTCTTC

J: TRBJ1-1
D: -
V: TRBV10-2
CDR3: CASSDSTEAFF
DNA: TGCGCCAGCAGTGATAGCACTGAAGCTTTCTTT

J: TRBJ2-1
D: TRBD2
V: TRBV5-5
CDR3: CASSPPWTSGAVYNEQFF
DNA: TGTGCCAGCAGCCCACCCTGGACTAGCGGGGCGGTCTACAATGAGCAGTTCTTC

J: TRBJ2-1
D: TRBD2
V: TRBV7-8
CDR3: CASSLPRIRTSDLYNEQFF
DNA: TGTGCCAGCAGCTTACCTAGAATCAGGACTAGCGACCTATACAATGAGCAGTTCTTC

J: TRBJ1-3
D: -
V: TRBV29-1
CDR3: CSVDLPGNTIYF
DNA: TGCAGCGTTGACCTTCCTGGAAACACCATATATTTT

J: TRBJ2-7
D: TRBD1
V: TRBV5-1
CDR3: CASSITGTGGAEQYF
DNA: TGCGCCAGCAGCATCACCGGGACAGGGGGCGCCGAGCAGTACTTC

J: TRBJ1-2
D: TRBD1
V: TRBV6-1
CDR3: CASREGQGLNYGYTF
DNA: TGTGCCAGCAGGGAGGGACAGGGGCTAAACTATGGCTACACCTTC

J: TRBJ1-2
D: TRBD1
V: TRBV9
CDR3: CASSVEGASYGYTF
DNA: TGTGCCAGCAGCGTAGAGGGGGCCAGCTATGGCTACACCTTC

J: TRBJ2-1
D: -
V: TRBV29-1
CDR3: CSVAQFEQFF
DNA: TGCAGCGTTGCCCAGTTTGAGCAGTTCTTC

J: TRBJ2-7
D: TRBD1
V: TRBV27
CDR3: CASSFLGGASEQYF
DNA: TGTGCCAGCAGTTTTCTAGGGGGCGCCTCCGAGCAGTACTTC

J: TRBJ1-6
D: TRBD1
V: TRBV2
CDR3: CASSEVGTGSSYNSPLHF
DNA: TGTGCCAGCAGTGAAGTGGGGACAGGGAGCTCCTATAATTCACCCCTCCACTTT

J: TRBJ2-1
D: TRBD2
V: TRBV11-2
CDR3: CASSVTSGSPNEQFF
DNA: TGTGCCAGCAGCGTGACTAGCGGGAGCCCCAATGAGCAGTTCTTC

J: TRBJ2-3
D: TRBD2
V: TRBV28
CDR3: CASSILAGLGTQYF
DNA: TGTGCCAGCAGTATCCTAGCGGGACTCGGTACGCAGTATTTT

J: TRBJ1-2
D: -
V: TRBV7-9
CDR3: CSSSFSGDGYTF
DNA: TGTTCCAGCAGCTTCTCAGGGGATGGCTACACCTTC

J: TRBJ1-5
D: -
V: TRBV18
CDR3: CASSPGQRNQPQHF
DNA: TGTGCCAGCTCACCAGGACAGCGCAATCAGCCCCAGCATTTT

J: TRBJ2-3
D: TRBD2
V: TRBV11-2
CDR3: CASSIGLAGGTDTQYF
DNA: TGTGCCAGCAGCATAGGACTAGCGGGGGGCACAGATACGCAGTATTTT